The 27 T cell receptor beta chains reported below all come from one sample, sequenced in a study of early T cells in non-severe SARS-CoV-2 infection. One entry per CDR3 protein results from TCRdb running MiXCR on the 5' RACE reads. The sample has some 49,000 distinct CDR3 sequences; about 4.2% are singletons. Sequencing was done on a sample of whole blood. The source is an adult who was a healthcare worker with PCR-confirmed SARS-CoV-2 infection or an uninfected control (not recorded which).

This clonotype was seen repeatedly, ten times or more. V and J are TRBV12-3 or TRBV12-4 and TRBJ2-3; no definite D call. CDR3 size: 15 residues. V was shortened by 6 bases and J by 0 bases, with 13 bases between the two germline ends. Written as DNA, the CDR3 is TGTGCCAGCAGCCCTGACACGTCTAGCACAGATACGCAGTATTTT. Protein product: CASSPDTSSTDTQYF.

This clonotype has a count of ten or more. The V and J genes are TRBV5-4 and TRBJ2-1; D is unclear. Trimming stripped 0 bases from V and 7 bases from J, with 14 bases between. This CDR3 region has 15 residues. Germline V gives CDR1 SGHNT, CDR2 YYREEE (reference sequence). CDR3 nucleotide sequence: TGTGCCAGCAGCTTGGGTCAGGATTTAAGGAATGAGCAGTTCTTC. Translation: CASSLGQDLRNEQFF.

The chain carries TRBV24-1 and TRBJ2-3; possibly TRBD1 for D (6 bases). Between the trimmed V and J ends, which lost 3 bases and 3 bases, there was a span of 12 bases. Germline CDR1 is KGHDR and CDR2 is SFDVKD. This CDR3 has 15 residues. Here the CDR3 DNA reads TGTGCCACCAGTGATGTTCAGGGGTGGACAGATACGCAGTATTTT. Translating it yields CATSDVQGWTDTQYF.

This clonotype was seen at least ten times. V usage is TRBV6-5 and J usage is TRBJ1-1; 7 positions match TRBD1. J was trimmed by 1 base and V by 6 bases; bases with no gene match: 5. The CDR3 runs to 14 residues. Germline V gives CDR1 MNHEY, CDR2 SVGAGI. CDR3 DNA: TGTGCCAGCAGCAGACAGGGAAGGAACACTGAAGCTTTCTTT. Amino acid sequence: CASSRQGRNTEAFF.

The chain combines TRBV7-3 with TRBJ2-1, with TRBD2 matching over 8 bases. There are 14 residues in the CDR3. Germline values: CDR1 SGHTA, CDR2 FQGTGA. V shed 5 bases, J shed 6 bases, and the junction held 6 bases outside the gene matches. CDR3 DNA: TGTGCCAGCAGCACCCCCGGGAGGGGCAATGAGCAGTTCTTC. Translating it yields CASSTPGRGNEQFF.

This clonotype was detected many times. CDR3 loop: CASRGVREGLNEQFF. CDR3 bases: TGCGCCAGCAGGGGAGTAAGGGAGGGCCTGAATGAGCAGTTCTTC. This chain uses TRBV4-1 with TRBJ2-1, with 7 bases lining up with TRBD2. The CDR3 runs to 15 residues. Germline values: CDR1 MGHRA, CDR2 YSYEKL. Germline trimming cut 6 bases from V and 7 bases from J; bases unmatched to any gene: 12.

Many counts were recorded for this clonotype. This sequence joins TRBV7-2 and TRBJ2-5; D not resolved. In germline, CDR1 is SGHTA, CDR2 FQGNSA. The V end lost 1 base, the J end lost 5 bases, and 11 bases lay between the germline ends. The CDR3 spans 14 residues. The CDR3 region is CASSLGLVGETQYF. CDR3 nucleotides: TGTGCCAGCAGCTTAGGTCTAGTAGGGGAGACCCAGTACTTC. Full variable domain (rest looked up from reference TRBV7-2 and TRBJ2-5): GAGVSQSPSNKVTEKGKDVELRCDPISGHTALYWYRQSLGQGLEFLIYFQGNSAPDKSGLPSDRFSAERTGGSVSTLTIQRTQQEDSAVYLCASSLGLVGETQYFGPGTRLLVL.

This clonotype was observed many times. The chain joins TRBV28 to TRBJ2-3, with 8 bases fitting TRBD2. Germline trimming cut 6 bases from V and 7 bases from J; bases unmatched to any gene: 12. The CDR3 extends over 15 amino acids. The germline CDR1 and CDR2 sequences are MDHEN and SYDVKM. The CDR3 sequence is CASSDTSGIGNTQYF. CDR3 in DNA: TGTGCCAGCAGCGATACTAGCGGAATCGGGAATACGCAGTATTTT.

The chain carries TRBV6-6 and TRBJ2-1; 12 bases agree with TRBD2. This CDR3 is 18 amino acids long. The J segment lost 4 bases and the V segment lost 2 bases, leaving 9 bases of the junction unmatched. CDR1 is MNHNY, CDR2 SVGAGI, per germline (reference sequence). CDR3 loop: CASSYPPASGRVYNEQFF. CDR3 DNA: TGTGCCAGCAGTTACCCCCCCGCTAGCGGGAGGGTTTACAATGAGCAGTTCTTC.

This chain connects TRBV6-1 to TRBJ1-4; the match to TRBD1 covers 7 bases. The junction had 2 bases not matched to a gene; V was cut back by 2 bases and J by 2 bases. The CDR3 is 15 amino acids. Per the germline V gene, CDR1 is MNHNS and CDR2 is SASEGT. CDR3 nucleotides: TGTGCCAGCAGTGAAAGGGGGCTGACTAATGAAAAACTGTTTTTT. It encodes CASSERGLTNEKLFF.

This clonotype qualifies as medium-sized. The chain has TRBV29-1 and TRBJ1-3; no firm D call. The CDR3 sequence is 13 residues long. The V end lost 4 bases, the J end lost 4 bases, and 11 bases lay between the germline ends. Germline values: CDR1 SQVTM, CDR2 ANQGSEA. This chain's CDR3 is CSVATGPGNTIYF. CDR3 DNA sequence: TGCAGCGTTGCCACCGGGCCCGGAAACACCATATATTTT. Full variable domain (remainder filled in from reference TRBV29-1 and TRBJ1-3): SAVISQKPSRDICQRGTSLTIQCQVDSQVTMMFWYRQQPGQSLTLIATANQGSEATYESGFVIDKFPISRPNLTFSTLTVSNMSPEDSSIYLCSVATGPGNTIYFGEGSWLTVV.

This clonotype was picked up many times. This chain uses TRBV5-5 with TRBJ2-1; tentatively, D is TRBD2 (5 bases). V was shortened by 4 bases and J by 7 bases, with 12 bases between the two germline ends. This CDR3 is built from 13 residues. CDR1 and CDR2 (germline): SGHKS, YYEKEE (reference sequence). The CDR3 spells CASSPGNLNEQFF. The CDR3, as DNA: TGTGCCAGCAGCCCGGGGAATCTGAATGAGCAGTTCTTC.

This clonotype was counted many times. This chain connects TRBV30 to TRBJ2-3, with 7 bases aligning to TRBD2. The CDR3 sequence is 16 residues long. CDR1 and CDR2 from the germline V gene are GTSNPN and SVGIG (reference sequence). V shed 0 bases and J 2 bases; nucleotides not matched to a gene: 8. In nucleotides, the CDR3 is TGTGCCTGGAGTGTACGTGGGGGGGGAAACACAGATACGCAGTATTTT. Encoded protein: CAWSVRGGGNTDTQYF.

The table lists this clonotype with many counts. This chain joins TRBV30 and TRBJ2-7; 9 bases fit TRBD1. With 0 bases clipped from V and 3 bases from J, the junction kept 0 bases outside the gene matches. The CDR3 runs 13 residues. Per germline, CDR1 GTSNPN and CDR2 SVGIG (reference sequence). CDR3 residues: CAWSVGQGYEQYF. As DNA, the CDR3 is TGTGCCTGGAGTGTGGGACAGGGCTACGAGCAGTACTTC.

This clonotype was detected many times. The CDR3 DNA reads TGCAGTGCGGATGGGAGGGGCACTGAAGCTTTCTTT. Protein product: CSADGRGTEAFF. The chain carries TRBV20-1 and TRBJ1-1, with D perhaps TRBD1 (5 bases). V was shortened by 6 bases and J by 4 bases, with 12 bases between the two germline ends. There are 12 residues in the CDR3. CDR1 is DFQATT and CDR2 is SNEGSKA in the germline V gene (reference sequence).

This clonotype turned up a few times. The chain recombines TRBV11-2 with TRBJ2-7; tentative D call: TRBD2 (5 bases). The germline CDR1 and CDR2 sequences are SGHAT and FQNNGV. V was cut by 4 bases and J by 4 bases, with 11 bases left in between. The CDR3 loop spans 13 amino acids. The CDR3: CASSYHTGYEQYF. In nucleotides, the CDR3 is TGTGCCAGCAGCTATCACACGGGGTACGAGCAGTACTTC.

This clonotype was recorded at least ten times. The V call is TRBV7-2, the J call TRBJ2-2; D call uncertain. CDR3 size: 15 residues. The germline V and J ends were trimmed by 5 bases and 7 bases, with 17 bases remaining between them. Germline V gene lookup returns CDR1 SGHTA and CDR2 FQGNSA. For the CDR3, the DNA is TGTGCCAGCAGCCAGGTGACGAGCACCGGCGGGGAGCTGTTTTTT. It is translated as CASSQVTSTGGELFF. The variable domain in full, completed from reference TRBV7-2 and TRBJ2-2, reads GAGVSQSPSNKVTEKGKDVELRCDPISGHTALYWYRQSLGQGLEFLIYFQGNSAPDKSGLPSDRFSAERTGGSVSTLTIQRTQQEDSAVYLCASSQVTSTGGELFFGEGSRLTVL.

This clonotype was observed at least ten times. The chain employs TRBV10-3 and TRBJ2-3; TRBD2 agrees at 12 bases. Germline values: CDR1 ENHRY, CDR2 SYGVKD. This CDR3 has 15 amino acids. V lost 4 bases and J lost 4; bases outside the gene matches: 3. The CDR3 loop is CAISGGLAGSDTQYF. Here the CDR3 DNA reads TGTGCCATCAGTGGCGGACTAGCGGGGTCAGATACGCAGTATTTT.

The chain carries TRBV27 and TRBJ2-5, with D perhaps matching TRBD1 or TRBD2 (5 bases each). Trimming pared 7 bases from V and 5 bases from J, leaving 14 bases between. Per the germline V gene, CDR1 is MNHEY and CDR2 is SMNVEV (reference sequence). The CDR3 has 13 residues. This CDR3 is CASNPGGVETQYF. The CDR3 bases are TGTGCCAGCAACCCTGGGGGAGTGGAGACCCAGTACTTC.

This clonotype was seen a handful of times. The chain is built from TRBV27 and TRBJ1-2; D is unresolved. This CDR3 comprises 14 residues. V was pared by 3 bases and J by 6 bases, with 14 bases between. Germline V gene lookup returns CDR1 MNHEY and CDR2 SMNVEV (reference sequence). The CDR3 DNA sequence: TGTGCCAGCAGTTTCTCCGGGGTAGGAAATGGCTACACCTTC. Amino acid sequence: CASSFSGVGNGYTF.

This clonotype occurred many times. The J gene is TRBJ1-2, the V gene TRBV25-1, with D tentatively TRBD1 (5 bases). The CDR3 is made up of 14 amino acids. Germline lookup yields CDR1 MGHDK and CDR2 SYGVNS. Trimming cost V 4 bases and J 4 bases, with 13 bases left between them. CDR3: CASSAQTEIYGYTF. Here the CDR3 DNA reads TGTGCCAGCAGTGCACAGACAGAAATCTATGGCTACACCTTC.

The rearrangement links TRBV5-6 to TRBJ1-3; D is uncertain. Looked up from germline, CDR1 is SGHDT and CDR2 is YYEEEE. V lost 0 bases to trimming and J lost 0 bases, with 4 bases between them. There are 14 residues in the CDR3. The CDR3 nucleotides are TGTGCCAGCAGCTTGGTGGGCTCTGGAAACACCATATATTTT. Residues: CASSLVGSGNTIYF.

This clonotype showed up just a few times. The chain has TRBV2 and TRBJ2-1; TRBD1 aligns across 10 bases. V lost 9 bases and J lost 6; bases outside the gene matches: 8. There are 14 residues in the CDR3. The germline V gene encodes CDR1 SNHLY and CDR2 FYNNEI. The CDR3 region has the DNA TGTGCCAGATATAGACAGGGGGCAATCAATGAGCAGTTCTTC. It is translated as CARYRQGAINEQFF.

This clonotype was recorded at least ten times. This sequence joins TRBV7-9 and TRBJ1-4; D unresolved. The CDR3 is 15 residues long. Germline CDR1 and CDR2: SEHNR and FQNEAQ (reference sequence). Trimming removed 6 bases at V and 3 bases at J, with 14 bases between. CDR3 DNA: TGTGCCAGCAGGTTCGGAAGGATGGCTAATGAAAAACTGTTTTTT. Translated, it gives CASRFGRMANEKLFF.

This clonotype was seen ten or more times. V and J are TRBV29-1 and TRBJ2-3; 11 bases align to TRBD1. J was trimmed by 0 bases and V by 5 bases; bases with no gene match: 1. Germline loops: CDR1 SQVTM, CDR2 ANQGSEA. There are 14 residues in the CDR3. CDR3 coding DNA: TGCAGCGTTCGGGACAGGGGGAGCACAGATACGCAGTATTTT. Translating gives CSVRDRGSTDTQYF.

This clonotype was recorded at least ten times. The DNA for the CDR3 is TGCAGTGCCCAAGATTCAGGTTCCTACGAGCAGTACTTC. Residues: CSAQDSGSYEQYF. The chain links TRBV20-1 to TRBJ2-7; D unresolved. The V gene lost 6 bases and the J gene lost 1 base, with 13 bases spanning the gap. The CDR3 has 13 amino acids. Germline lookup yields CDR1 DFQATT and CDR2 SNEGSKA (reference sequence).

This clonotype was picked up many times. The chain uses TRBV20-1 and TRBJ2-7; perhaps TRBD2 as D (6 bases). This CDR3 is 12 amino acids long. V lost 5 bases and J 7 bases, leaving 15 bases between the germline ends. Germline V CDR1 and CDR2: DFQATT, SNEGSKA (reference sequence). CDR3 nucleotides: TGCAGTGCTCCGAATCTTGGGAGGGAGCAGTACTTC. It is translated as CSAPNLGREQYF.